The T cell receptor beta chain under discussion was sequenced for a study of blood T cell repertoires in COVID-19. Study overall: Italy, Spain and the United States were the sources of the convalescent and acute COVID-19 samples.

TCRdb's table, derived via immunoSEQ multiplex PCR, lists solely in-frame clones and lacks some. The table shows approximately 340,000 clones, with about 83% occurring only once. With V trimmed by 11 bases and J by 0 bases, 8 bases remained unmatched. CDR1 MNHEY and CDR2 SMNVEV come from the germline V gene (reference sequence). CDR3 size: 14 residues. V and J are TRBV27 and TRBJ2-3; TRBD2 matches at 7 bases. Material: peripheral blood. The TCR sequence derives from a man aged 25-45 years with active or convalescent COVID-19. The CDR3 nucleotides are TGTGCCGGCTTGTCTAGCGGTAGCACAGATACGCAGTATTTT. Protein product: CAGLSSGSTDTQYF.